This T cell receptor (beta chain) is drawn from a study of Ad26.COV2.S vaccination and SARS-CoV-2 variants. Germline V gives CDR1 LNHDA, CDR2 SQIVND (reference sequence). The CDR3 extends over 14 amino acids. The V and J ends lost 0 bases and 5 bases respectively, with 8 bases between them. Specified treatment: some 20 received Ad26.COV2.S at low or high dose, single or two shots; about 5 received placebo; per-sample allocation not given. The study sampled participants on day 63 after the first vaccine or placebo injection. This table comes from immunoSEQ multiplex PCR, and its TCRdb copy is limited to in-frame clones, with some not included. In the table there are around 300,000 clones, approximately 90% of which are singletons.

The origin of this receptor is a person between 18 and 65 years old who received the Ad26.COV2.S COVID-19 vaccine or a placebo. V gene TRBV19 combines with J gene TRBJ2-1; D is uncertain. The source material was peripheral blood, sampled in a trial of Ad26.COV2.S vaccine versus placebo. The CDR3 loop is CASSIDREDNEQFF. The DNA for the CDR3 is TGTGCCAGTAGTATAGATCGCGAAGACAATGAGCAGTTCTTC.